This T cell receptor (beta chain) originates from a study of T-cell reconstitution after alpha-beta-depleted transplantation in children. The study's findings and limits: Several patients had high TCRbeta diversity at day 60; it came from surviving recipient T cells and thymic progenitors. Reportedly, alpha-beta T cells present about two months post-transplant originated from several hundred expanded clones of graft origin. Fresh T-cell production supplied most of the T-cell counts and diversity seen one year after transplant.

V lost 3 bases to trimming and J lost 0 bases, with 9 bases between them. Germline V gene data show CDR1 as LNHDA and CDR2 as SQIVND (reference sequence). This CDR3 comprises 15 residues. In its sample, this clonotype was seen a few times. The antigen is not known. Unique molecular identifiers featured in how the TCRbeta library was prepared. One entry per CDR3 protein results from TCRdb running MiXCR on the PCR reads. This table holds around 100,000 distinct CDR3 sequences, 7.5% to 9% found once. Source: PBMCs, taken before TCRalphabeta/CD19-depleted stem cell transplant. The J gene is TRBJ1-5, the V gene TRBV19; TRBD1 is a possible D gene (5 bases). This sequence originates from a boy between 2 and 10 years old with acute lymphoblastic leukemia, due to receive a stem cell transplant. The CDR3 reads CASSIPGNSNQPQHF. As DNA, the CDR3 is TGTGCCAGTAGTATCCCAGGGAATAGCAATCAGCCCCAGCATTTT.